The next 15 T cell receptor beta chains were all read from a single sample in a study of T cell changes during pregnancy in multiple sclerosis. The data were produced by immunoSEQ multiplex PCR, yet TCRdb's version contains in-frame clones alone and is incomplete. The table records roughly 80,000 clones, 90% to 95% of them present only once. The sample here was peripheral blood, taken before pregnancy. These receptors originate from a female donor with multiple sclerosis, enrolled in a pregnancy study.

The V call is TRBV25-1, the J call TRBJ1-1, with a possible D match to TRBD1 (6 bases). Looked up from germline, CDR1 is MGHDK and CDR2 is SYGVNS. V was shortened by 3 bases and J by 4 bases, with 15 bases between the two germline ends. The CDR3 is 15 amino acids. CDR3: CASSEYRVGGTEAFF. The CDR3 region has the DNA TGTGCCAGCAGTGAGTACAGGGTTGGTGGCACTGAAGCTTTCTTT.

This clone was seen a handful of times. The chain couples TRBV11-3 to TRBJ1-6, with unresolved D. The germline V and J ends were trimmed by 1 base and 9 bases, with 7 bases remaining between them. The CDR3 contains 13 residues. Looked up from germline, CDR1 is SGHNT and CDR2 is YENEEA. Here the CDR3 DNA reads TGTGCCAGCAGCTTAGGCACGGGTTCACCCCTCCACTTT. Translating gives CASSLGTGSPLHF.

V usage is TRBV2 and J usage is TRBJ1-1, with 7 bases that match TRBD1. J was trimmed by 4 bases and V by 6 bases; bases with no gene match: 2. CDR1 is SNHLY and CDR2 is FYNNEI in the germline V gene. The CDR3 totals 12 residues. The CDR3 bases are TGTGCCAGCAGCTGGGACAGCACTGAAGCTTTCTTT. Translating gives CASSWDSTEAFF.

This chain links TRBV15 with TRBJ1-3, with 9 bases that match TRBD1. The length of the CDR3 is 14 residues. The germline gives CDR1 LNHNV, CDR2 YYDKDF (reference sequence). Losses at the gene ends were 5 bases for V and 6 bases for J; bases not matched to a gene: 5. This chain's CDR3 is CATSWDRVENTIYF. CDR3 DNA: TGTGCCACCAGCTGGGACAGGGTTGAAAACACCATATATTTT.

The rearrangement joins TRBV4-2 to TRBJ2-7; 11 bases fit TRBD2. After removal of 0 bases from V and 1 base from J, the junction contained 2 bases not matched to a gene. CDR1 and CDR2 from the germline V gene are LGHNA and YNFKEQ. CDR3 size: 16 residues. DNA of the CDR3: TGTGCCAGCAGCCAAGATCCTAGCGGGGGGTCCTACGAGCAGTACTTC. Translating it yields CASSQDPSGGSYEQYF.

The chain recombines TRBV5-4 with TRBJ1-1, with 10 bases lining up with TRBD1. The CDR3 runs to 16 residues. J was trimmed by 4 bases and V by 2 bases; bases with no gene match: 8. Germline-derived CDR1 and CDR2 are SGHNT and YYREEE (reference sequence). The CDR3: CASSFLRTGGLTEAFF. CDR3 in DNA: TGTGCCAGCAGCTTCCTCCGGACAGGGGGGCTCACTGAAGCTTTCTTT.

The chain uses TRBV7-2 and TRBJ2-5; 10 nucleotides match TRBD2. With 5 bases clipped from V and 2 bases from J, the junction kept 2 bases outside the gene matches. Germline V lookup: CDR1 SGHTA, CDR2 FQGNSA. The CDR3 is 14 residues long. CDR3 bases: TGTGCCAGCAGCCCTAGCGGGGGACAAGAGACCCAGTACTTC. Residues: CASSPSGGQETQYF.

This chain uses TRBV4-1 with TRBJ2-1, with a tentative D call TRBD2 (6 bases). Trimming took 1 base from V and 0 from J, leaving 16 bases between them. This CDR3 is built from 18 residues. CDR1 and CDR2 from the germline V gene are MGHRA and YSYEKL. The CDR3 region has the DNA TGCGCCAGCAGCCAAGTTCACGGGGACTTCAGCTCCTACAATGAGCAGTTCTTC. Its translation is CASSQVHGDFSSYNEQFF.

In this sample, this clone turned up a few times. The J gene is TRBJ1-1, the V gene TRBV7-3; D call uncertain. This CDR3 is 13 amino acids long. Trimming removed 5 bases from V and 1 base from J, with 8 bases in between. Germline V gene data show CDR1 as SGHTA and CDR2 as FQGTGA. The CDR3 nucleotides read TGTGCCAGCAGCGAGTCCAAGAACACTGAAGCTTTCTTT. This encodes CASSESKNTEAFF.

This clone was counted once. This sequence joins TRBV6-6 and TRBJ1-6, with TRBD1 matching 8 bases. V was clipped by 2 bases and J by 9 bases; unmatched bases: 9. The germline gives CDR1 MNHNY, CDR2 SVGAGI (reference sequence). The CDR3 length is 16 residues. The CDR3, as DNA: TGTGCCAGCAGTTACCCCCCCCAGGGGACAGGTTCACCCCTCCACTTT. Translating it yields CASSYPPQGTGSPLHF.

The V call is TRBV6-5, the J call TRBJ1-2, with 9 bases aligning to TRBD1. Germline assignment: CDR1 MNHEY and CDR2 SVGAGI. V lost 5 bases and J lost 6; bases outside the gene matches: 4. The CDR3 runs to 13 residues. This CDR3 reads CASSRGQGHGYTF. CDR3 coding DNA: TGTGCCAGCAGTCGGGGACAGGGCCATGGCTACACCTTC.

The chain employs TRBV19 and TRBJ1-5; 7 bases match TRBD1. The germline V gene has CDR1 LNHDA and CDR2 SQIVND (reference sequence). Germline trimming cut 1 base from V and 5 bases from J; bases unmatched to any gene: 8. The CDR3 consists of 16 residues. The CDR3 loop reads CASSIARGAFHQPQHF. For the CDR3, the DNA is TGTGCCAGTAGTATAGCCAGGGGGGCATTCCATCAGCCCCAGCATTTT.

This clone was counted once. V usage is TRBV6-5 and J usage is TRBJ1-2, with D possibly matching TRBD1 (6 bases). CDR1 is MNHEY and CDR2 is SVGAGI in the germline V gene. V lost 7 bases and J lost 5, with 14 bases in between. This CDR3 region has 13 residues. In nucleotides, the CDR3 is TGTGCCAGCACCAGGGGAGGGGCATATGGCTACACCTTC. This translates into CASTRGGAYGYTF.

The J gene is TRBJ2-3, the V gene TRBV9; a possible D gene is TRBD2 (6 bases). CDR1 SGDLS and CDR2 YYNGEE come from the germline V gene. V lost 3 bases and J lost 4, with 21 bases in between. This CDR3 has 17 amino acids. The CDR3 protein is CASSAPGLGLHSDTQYF. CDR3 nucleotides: TGTGCCAGCAGCGCGCCGGGACTGGGACTGCACTCAGATACGCAGTATTTT.

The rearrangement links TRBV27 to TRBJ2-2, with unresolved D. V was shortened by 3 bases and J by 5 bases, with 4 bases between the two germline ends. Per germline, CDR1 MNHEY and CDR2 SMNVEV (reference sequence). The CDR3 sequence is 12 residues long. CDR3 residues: CASSFNTGELFF. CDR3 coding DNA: TGTGCCAGCAGTTTTAATACCGGGGAGCTGTTTTTT.